The rows below give T cell receptor beta chains drawn from one sample of a study of blood T cell repertoires in COVID-19. The protocol was immunoSEQ multiplex PCR, while the TCRdb copy is restricted to in-frame clones and leaves out a portion. The sample shows 250,000 to 300,000 clones, around 84% of them seen only once. Sequenced sample: peripheral blood. Receptor source: a man aged 55 to 70 with acute or convalescent COVID-19. The CDR3 runs from the conserved cysteine through the conserved F or W. The D gene is left open where the match is weak. Rows give clone size only sometimes, using once, few, many, or a class for an expanded clone.

cdr3_aa cdr3_nt j_call v_call clone_size d_call
CASSYSNGLLTGELFF TGTGCCAGCAGTTACTCGAACGGGTTACTGACCGGGGAGCTGTTTTTT TRBJ2-2 TRBV6-2/TRBV6-3 - -
CASRGTGMNTEAFF TGTGCCAGCAGGGGGACAGGGATGAACACTGAAGCTTTCTTT TRBJ1-1 TRBV7-9 - TRBD1
CASSTQGIYTDTQYF TGCGCCAGCAGCACACAGGGGATCTACACAGATACGCAGTATTTT TRBJ2-3 TRBV4-1 - TRBD1
CASSEAPDYGYTF TGTGCCAGCAGTGAAGCGCCAGATTATGGCTACACCTTC TRBJ1-2 TRBV2 few -
CASSPRPGTGVSYEQYF TGTGCCAGCTCACCGAGACCCGGGACAGGCGTTTCCTACGAGCAGTACTTC TRBJ2-7 TRBV18 once TRBD1
CASILQGAGEKLFF TGTGCCAGCATTCTACAGGGGGCAGGGGAAAAACTGTTTTTT TRBJ1-4 TRBV2 - TRBD1
CAITAGSTTEAFF TGTGCCATCACCGCAGGGTCAACCACTGAAGCTTTCTTT TRBJ1-1 TRBV10-3 - -
CSVESGRGTDTQYF TGCAGCGTTGAAAGCGGGAGGGGCACAGATACGCAGTATTTT TRBJ2-3 TRBV29-1 - TRBD2
CASSKGRYSNQPQHF TGTGCCAGCAGCAAAGGGAGATATAGCAATCAGCCCCAGCATTTT TRBJ1-5 TRBV21-1 - -
CASSPGADTGELFF TGTGCCAGCTCACCAGGGGCAGACACCGGGGAGCTGTTTTTT TRBJ2-2 TRBV18 - -
CASSKPDRYNEQFF TGTGCCAGCAGCAAGCCGGACAGGTACAATGAGCAGTTCTTC TRBJ2-1 TRBV13 - TRBD1
CAWNSDRGNEKLFF TGTGCCTGGAATAGCGACAGGGGAAATGAAAAACTGTTTTTT TRBJ1-4 TRBV30 - TRBD1
CASSLGNSLLGYTF TGTGCCAGCAGCTTAGGTAACAGCCTCCTTGGCTACACCTTC TRBJ1-2 TRBV7-9 - -
CASDDNHAGILETQYF TGTGCCAGCGACGATAACCATGCGGGGATATTAGAGACCCAGTACTTC TRBJ2-5 TRBV7-6 - -
CASSLAGREGGYTF TGCGCCAGCAGCTTGGCCGGGCGGGAGGGAGGCTACACCTTC TRBJ1-2 TRBV5-1 once -
CASSPTSGSGKNTGELFF TGTGCTAGCAGCCCGACTAGCGGGAGCGGGAAGAACACCGGGGAGCTGTTTTTT TRBJ2-2 TRBV7-7 - TRBD2
CASSIGDRGKNTEAFF TGTGCCAGCAGCATAGGGGACAGGGGAAAGAACACTGAAGCTTTCTTT TRBJ1-1 TRBV11-3 - TRBD1
CASTVPGTEAFF TGTGCCAGTACCGTCCCCGGGACAGAAGCTTTCTTT TRBJ1-1 TRBV19 - -
CASSFRGGLTYEQYF TGTGCCAGCAGCTTTAGGGGCGGACTAACCTACGAGCAGTACTTC TRBJ2-7 TRBV13 - -
CASSVEDRLNSPLHF TGTGCCAGCAGCGTAGAGGACAGACTGAATTCACCCCTCCACTTT TRBJ1-6 TRBV9 once -
CAIRGEGPWETQYF TGTGCCATCAGGGGGGAGGGACCCTGGGAGACCCAGTACTTC TRBJ2-5 TRBV10-3 - TRBD2
CASSDEGILTYEQYF TGTGCCAGCAGTGACGAGGGAATCCTCACCTACGAGCAGTACTTC TRBJ2-7 TRBV6-1 - -
CASSQTRQGVETQYF TGTGCCAGCAGCCAGACGCGACAGGGGGTGGAGACCCAGTACTTC TRBJ2-5 TRBV6-6 - TRBD1
CASSQESAGNEQYF TGCGCCAGCAGCCAAGAGAGTGCAGGGAACGAGCAGTACTTC TRBJ2-7 TRBV4-3 - -
CASSPGLAGKDTQYF TGTGCCAGCAGCCCAGGACTAGCGGGAAAGGATACGCAGTATTTT TRBJ2-3 TRBV11-3 - TRBD2
CASTWGITSRETQYF TGTGCCAGCACTTGGGGCATAACGTCCCGGGAGACCCAGTACTTC TRBJ2-5 TRBV28 - -
CASSSGLSADTQYF TGTGCCAGCAGCTCGGGACTATCAGCAGATACGCAGTATTTT TRBJ2-3 TRBV7-8 few TRBD2
CATSDPGRGAYEQFF TGTGCCACCAGTGATCCGGGACGCGGGGCGTATGAGCAGTTCTTC TRBJ2-1 TRBV24-1 - -
CASSPSPGQGSYGYTF TGTGCCAGCAGTCCATCCCCCGGGCAGGGAAGCTATGGCTACACCTTC TRBJ1-2 TRBV27 - -
CASKPHKRDNEQFF TGTGCCAGCAAACCCCACAAACGGGACAATGAGCAGTTCTTC TRBJ2-1 TRBV28 - -
CASSYYYARGYTF TGTGCCAGCAGTTACTACTATGCTCGAGGCTACACCTTC TRBJ1-2 TRBV5-4 - -
CASHQGDRNTGELFF TGTGCCAGCCATCAAGGCGACAGGAACACCGGGGAGCTGTTTTTT TRBJ2-2 TRBV19 - -
CASSEQGMNTEAFF TGCGCCAGCAGTGAGCAGGGGATGAACACTGAAGCTTTCTTT TRBJ1-1 TRBV10-2 - -
CASTKTGKDEKLFF TGTGCCAGCACTAAGACAGGGAAGGATGAAAAACTGTTTTTT TRBJ1-4 TRBV2 - TRBD1
CASSRDRNTEAFF TGTGCCAGCAGCCGGGACAGGAACACTGAAGCTTTCTTT TRBJ1-1 TRBV7-8 - TRBD1
CASRPGAVAKLGNTIYF TGTGCCAGCAGACCTGGGGCAGTGGCGAAGTTGGGAAACACCATATATTTT TRBJ1-3 TRBV28 - -
CASSYPLGGRERNEQFF TGTGCCAGCAGTTACCCCTTGGGCGGGAGGGAACGCAATGAGCAGTTCTTC TRBJ2-1 TRBV6-2/TRBV6-3 - TRBD2
CASSSPGHSYEQYF TGTGCCAGCAGCTCACCGGGACACTCCTACGAGCAGTACTTC TRBJ2-7 TRBV11-2 - -
CASSQDLFSREQYF TGTGCCAGCAGCCAAGATCTGTTCTCGCGCGAGCAGTACTTC TRBJ2-7 TRBV4-2 - -
CASRPRDRGRRGNQPQHF TGTGCCAGTAGACCCCGGGACAGGGGACGCCGGGGCAATCAGCCCCAGCATTTT TRBJ1-5 TRBV19 once TRBD1
CASSSQTGGDTQYF TGTGCCAGCAGTTCCCAGACAGGAGGAGATACGCAGTATTTT TRBJ2-3 TRBV27 - -
CASSEGTDTQYF TGTGCCAGCAGCGAGGGCACAGATACGCAGTATTTT TRBJ2-3 TRBV2 - -
CASSQSHGRPSYNEQFF TGCGCCAGCAGCCAATCACACGGGAGGCCCTCCTACAATGAGCAGTTCTTC TRBJ2-1 TRBV4-3 - TRBD2
CASRRDRGPYGYTF TGTGCCAGCAGGCGGGACAGGGGTCCTTATGGCTACACCTTC TRBJ1-2 TRBV6-5 - TRBD1
CASSIDLGQGLETQYF TGTGCCAGTAGTATAGATCTGGGACAGGGATTAGAGACCCAGTACTTC TRBJ2-5 TRBV19 - TRBD1
CASSWTSGSTDTQYF TGTGCCAGCAGCTGGACTAGCGGGAGCACAGATACGCAGTATTTT TRBJ2-3 TRBV7-2 - TRBD2
CASSRGTGANYGYTF TGTGCCAGCAGCAGAGGGACAGGTGCCAACTATGGCTACACCTTC TRBJ1-2 TRBV3-1/TRBV3-2 - TRBD1
CASSLSEREYEQYF TGTGCCAGCAGTTTATCGGAGCGGGAGTACGAGCAGTACTTC TRBJ2-7 TRBV27 - TRBD2
CASSPRLAGYTGELFF TGTGCCAGCAGCCCGAGACTAGCGGGTTACACCGGGGAGCTGTTTTTT TRBJ2-2 TRBV7-9 - TRBD2
CASSEGTGAYEQYF TGCGCCAGCAGTGAAGGGACAGGGGCCTACGAGCAGTACTTC TRBJ2-7 TRBV10-1 - TRBD1
CASSYGLAEETQYF TGTGCCAGCAGTTACGGACTAGCGGAGGAGACCCAGTACTTC TRBJ2-5 TRBV6-5 - TRBD2
CASREGQRALEQYF TGTGCCAGCAGAGAGGGACAGCGAGCTCTCGAGCAGTACTTC TRBJ2-7 TRBV28 - TRBD1
CASLTRRGAMEEEQYF TGTGCCAGCCTTACGAGGCGGGGGGCCATGGAGGAAGAGCAGTACTTC TRBJ2-7 TRBV6-4 few TRBD2
CASSPRQRVEKLFF TGTGCCAGCAGCCCCCGTCAGCGGGTGGAAAAACTGTTTTTT TRBJ1-4 TRBV7-9 few -
CSARVGTGSTF - TRBJ1-2 TRBV20-1 - -
CASSKISRDTQYF TGTGCCAGCAGCAAGATTAGCCGAGATACGCAGTATTTT TRBJ2-3 TRBV6-5 - -
CASSSQVLPTEQYF TGTGCCAGCAGCTCACAGGTCCTACCTACGGAGCAGTACTTC TRBJ2-7 TRBV5-6 - -
CARSSGENIQYF TGTGCCAGAAGTTCGGGGGAAAACATTCAGTACTTC TRBJ2-4 TRBV5-3 - -